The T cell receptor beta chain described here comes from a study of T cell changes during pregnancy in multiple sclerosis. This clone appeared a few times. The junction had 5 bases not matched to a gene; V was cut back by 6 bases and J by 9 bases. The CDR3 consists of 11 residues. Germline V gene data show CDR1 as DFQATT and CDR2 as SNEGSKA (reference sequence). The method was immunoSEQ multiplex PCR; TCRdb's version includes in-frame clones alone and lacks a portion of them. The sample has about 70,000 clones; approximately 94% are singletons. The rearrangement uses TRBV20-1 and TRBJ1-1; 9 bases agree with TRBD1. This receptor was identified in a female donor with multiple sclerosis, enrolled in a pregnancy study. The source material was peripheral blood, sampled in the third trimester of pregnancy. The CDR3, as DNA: TGCAGTGCCGACAGGGGGTCTCAAGCTTTCTTT. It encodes CSADRGSQAFF.